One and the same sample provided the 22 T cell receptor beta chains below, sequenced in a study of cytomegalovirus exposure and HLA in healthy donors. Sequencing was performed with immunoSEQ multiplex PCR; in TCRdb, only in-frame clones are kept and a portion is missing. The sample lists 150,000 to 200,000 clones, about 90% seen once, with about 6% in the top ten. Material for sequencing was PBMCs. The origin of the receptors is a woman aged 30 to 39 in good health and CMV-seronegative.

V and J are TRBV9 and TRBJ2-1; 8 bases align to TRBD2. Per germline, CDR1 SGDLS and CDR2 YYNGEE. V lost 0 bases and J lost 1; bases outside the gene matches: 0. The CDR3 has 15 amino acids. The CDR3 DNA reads TGTGCCAGCAGCGTAGTAGCGGGGTCCTACAATGAGCAGTTCTTC. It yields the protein CASSVVAGSYNEQFF.

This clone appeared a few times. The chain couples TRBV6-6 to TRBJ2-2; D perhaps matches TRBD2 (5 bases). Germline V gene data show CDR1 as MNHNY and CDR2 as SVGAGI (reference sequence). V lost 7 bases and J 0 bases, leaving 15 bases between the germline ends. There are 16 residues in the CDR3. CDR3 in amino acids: CASTLRAGPNTGELFF. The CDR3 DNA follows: TGTGCCAGCACTCTACGGGCGGGCCCGAACACCGGGGAGCTGTTTTTT.

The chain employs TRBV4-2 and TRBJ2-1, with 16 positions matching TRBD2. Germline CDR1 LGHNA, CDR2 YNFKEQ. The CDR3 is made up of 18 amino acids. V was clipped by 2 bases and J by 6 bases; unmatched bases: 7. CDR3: CASSQMGLAGGPPNEQFF. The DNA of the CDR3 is TGTGCCAGCAGCCAAATGGGACTAGCGGGAGGGCCCCCCAATGAGCAGTTCTTC.

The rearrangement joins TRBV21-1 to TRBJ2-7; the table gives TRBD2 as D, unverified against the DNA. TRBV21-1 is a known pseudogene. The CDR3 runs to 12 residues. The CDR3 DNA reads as TGTGCCAGGGGGACTAACCACTACGAGCAGTACTTC. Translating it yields CARGTNHYEQYF.

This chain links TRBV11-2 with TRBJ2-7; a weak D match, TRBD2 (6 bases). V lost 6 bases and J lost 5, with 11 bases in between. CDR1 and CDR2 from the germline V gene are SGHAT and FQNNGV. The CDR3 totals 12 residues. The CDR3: CASRSTSNEQYF. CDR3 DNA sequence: TGTGCCAGCAGAAGTACTAGCAACGAGCAGTACTTC.

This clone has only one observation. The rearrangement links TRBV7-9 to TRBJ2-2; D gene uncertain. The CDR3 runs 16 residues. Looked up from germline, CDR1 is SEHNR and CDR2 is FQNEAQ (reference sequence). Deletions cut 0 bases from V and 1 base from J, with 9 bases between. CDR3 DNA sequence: TGTGCCAGCAGCTTAGCGGGCTCGGGGAACACCGGGGAGCTGTTTTTT. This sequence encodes CASSLAGSGNTGELFF.

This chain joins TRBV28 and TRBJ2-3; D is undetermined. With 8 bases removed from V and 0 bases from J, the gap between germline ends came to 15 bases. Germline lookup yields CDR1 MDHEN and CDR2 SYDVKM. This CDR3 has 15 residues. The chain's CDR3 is CASSTPGLSTDTQYF. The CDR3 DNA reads TGTGCCAGCTCCACACCGGGCCTCAGCACAGATACGCAGTATTTT. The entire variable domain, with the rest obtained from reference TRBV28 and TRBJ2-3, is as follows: DVKVTQSSRYLVKRTGEKVFLECVQDMDHENMFWYRQDPGLGLRLIYFSYDVKMKEKGDIPEGYSVSREKKERFSLILESASTNQTSMYLCASSTPGLSTDTQYFGPGTRLTVL.

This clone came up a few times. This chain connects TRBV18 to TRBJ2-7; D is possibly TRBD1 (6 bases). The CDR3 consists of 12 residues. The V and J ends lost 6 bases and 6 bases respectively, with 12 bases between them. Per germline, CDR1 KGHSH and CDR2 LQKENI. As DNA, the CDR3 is TGTGCCAGCTCTCCGGACAGTGGCGAGCAGTACTTC. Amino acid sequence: CASSPDSGEQYF.

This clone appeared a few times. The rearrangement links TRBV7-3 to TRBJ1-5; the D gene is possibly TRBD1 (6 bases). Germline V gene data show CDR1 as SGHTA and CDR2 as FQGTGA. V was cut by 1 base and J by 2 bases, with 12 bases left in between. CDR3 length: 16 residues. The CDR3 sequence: CASSLIWGACNQPQHF. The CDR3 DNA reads TGTGCCAGCAGCTTAATATGGGGGGCTTGCAATCAGCCCCAGCATTTT.

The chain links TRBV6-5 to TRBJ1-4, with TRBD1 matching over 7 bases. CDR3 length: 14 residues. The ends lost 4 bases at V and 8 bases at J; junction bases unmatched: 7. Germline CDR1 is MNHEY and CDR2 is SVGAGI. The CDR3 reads CASSSQGLGEKLFF. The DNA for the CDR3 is TGTGCCAGCAGTTCACAGGGGCTCGGGGAAAAACTGTTTTTT.

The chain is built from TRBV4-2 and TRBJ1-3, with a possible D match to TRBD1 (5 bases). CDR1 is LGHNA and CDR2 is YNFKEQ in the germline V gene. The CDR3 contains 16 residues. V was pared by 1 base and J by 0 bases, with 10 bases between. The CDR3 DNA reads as TGTGCCAGCAGCCAAGTTGCGGGGGGCTCTGGAAACACCATATATTTT. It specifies CASSQVAGGSGNTIYF.

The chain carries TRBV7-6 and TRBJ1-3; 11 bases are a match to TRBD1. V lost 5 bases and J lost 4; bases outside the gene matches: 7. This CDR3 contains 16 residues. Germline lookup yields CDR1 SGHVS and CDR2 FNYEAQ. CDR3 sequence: CASSPGQGAKGNTIYF. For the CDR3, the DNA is TGTGCCAGCAGCCCCGGACAGGGGGCGAAGGGAAACACCATATATTTT.

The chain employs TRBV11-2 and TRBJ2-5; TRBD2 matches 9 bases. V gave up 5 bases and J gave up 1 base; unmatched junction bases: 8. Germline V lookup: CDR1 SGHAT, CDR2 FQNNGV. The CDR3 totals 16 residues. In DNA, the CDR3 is TGTGCCAGCAGCCCTCAGCGGGGGGCCGTCCAAGAGACCCAGTACTTC. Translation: CASSPQRGAVQETQYF.

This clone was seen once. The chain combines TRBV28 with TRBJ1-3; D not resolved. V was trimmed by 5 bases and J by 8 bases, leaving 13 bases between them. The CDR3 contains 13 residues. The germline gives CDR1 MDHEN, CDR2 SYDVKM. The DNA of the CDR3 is TGTGCCAGCAGTACACAACCCTTGGACACCATATATTTT. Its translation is CASSTQPLDTIYF.

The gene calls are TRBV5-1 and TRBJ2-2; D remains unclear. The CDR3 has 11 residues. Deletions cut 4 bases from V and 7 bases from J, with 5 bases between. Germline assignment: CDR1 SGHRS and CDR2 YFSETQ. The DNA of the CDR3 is TGCGCCAGCAGCGAGGACGGGGAGCTGTTTTTT. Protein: CASSEDGELFF. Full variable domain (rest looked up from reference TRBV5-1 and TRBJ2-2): KAGVTQTPRYLIKTRGQQVTLSCSPISGHRSVSWYQQTPGQGLQFLFEYFSETQRNKGNFPGRFSGRQFSNSRSEMNVSTLELGDSALYLCASSEDGELFFGEGSRLTVL.

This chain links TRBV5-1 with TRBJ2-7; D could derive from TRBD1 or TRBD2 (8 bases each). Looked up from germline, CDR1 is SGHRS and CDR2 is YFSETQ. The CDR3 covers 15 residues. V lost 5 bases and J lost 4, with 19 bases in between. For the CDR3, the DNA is TGCGCCAGCAGGTGGTCAGCGGGGGACAGGTACGAGCAGTACTTC. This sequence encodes CASRWSAGDRYEQYF.

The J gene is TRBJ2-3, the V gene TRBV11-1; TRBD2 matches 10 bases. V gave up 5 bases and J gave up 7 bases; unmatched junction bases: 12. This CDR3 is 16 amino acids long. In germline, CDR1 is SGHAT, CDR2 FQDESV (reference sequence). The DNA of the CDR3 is TGTGCCAGCAGCCGGGGGGCGGCTAGCGGGAGTAATACGCAGTATTTT. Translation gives CASSRGAASGSNTQYF.

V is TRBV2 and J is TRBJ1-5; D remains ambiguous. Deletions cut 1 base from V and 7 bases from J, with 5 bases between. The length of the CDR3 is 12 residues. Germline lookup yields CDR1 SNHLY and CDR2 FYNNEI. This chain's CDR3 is CASSEGGQPQHF. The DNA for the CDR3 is TGTGCCAGCAGTGAAGGGGGACAGCCCCAGCATTTT.

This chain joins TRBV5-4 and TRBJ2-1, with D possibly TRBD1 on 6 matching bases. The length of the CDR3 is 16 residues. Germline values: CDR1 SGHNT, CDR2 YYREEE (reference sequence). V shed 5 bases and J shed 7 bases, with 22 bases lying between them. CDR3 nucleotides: TGTGCCAGCAGTTCAGGGGCGGAGCGAACACTTAATGAGCAGTTCTTC. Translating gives CASSSGAERTLNEQFF.

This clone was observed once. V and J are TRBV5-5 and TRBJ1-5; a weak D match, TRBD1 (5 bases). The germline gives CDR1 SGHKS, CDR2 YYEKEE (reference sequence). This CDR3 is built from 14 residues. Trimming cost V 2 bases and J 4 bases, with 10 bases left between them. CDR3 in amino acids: CASSLGVGNQPQHF. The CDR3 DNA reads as TGTGCCAGCAGCTTAGGGGTCGGAAATCAGCCCCAGCATTTT.

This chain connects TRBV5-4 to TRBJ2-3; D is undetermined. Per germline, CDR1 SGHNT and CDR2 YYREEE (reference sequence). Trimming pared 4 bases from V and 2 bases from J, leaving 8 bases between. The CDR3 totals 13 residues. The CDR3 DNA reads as TGTGCCAGCAGCAGGGAACCCACAGATACGCAGTATTTT. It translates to CASSREPTDTQYF.

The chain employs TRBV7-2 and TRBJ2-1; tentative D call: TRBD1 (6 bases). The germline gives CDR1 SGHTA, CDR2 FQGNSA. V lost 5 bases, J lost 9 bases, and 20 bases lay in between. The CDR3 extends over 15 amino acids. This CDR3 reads CASSLTGTFPSEQFF. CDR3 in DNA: TGTGCCAGCAGCCTTACCGGGACATTCCCGAGTGAGCAGTTCTTC.